Following are 31 T cell receptor beta chains from one sample sequenced in a study of shared clonotypes between healthy human individuals. Repertoires were generated with immunoSEQ multiplex PCR, while TCRdb's copy carries only in-frame clones and drops some. The sample shows roughly 1 million clones, approximately 68% of them seen only once. Sample: memory CD4+ T cells sorted from blood. As for subset: CD45RA-negative fraction. These receptors all stem from a man aged 18 to 30 in good health.

The chain recombines TRBV7-6 with TRBJ2-3, with 10 bases lining up with TRBD2. V lost 4 bases and J lost 6; bases outside the gene matches: 13. The CDR3 spans 17 residues. The V gene's germline CDR1 is SGHVS and CDR2 FNYEAQ. The CDR3 spells CASSSPGRAGGPDTQYF. DNA for the CDR3: TGTGCCAGCAGCTCACCCGGCCGAGCGGGAGGGCCGGATACGCAGTATTTT.

This clone has at least ten counts. This rearrangement joins TRBV5-1 to TRBJ1-1; 8 bases fit TRBD1. With 4 bases clipped from V and 3 bases from J, the junction kept 8 bases outside the gene matches. This CDR3 is built from 15 residues. The germline CDR1 and CDR2 sequences are SGHRS and YFSETQ. The CDR3, as DNA: TGCGCCAGCAGCCACGGAGGACAGGGTTACACTGAAGCTTTCTTT. Amino acids: CASSHGGQGYTEAFF.

This rearrangement joins TRBV2 to TRBJ1-2; D is ambiguous. This CDR3 comprises 12 residues. V was pared by 1 base and J by 4 bases, with 4 bases between. From germline, CDR1 is SNHLY and CDR2 FYNNEI. Written as DNA, the CDR3 is TGTGCCAGCAGTGAAGACAGCTATGGCTACACCTTC. This encodes CASSEDSYGYTF.

The chain combines TRBV5-1 with TRBJ2-1, with 7 bases identical to TRBD2. The ends lost 0 bases at V and 8 bases at J; junction bases unmatched: 8. The length of the CDR3 is 15 residues. CDR1 is SGHRS, CDR2 YFSETQ, per germline. CDR3 amino acids: CASSLVAGVLDEQFF. The CDR3 DNA sequence: TGCGCCAGCAGCTTGGTGGCGGGAGTATTGGATGAGCAGTTCTTC.

V is TRBV7-6 and J is TRBJ2-3, with 11 bases matching TRBD2. CDR1 and CDR2 (germline): SGHVS, FNYEAQ. The CDR3 consists of 14 residues. After removal of 5 bases from V and 14 bases from J, the junction contained 12 bases not matched to a gene. CDR3 sequence (DNA): TGTGCCAGCAGCCCCAGTTTAGCGGGGGGGCTTCTGTATTTT. Translated, it gives CASSPSLAGGLLYF.

This chain uses TRBV4-1 with TRBJ1-5, with a weak D call TRBD1 (5 bases). Trimming took off 2 bases at V and 1 base at J, with 12 bases between the two ends. Per the germline V gene, CDR1 is MGHRA and CDR2 is YSYEKL. The CDR3 length is 16 residues. DNA for the CDR3: TGCGCCAGCAGCCAACCGGGACCGTTGAGCAATCAGCCCCAGCATTTT. It codes for CASSQPGPLSNQPQHF.

The chain is built from TRBV28 and TRBJ1-5; the match to TRBD1 covers 10 bases. This CDR3 has 20 residues. From germline, CDR1 is MDHEN and CDR2 SYDVKM. J gave up 2 bases and V 5 bases, and 18 bases lay outside the gene matches. CDR3 amino acids: CASSIFRDRGRVLGNQPQHF. The CDR3 DNA follows: TGTGCCAGCAGTATCTTCCGGGACAGGGGAAGGGTTTTGGGCAATCAGCCCCAGCATTTT.

This clone was counted between two and nine times. The chain combines TRBV28 with TRBJ1-2; 7 bases match TRBD1. The V gene end was trimmed by 8 bases and the J gene end by 4 bases; junction bases not matched to a gene: 4. CDR1 is MDHEN, CDR2 SYDVKM, per germline. The CDR3 totals 12 residues. The DNA of the CDR3 is TGTGCCAGCCAGGACAGGACCTATGGCTACACCTTC. Its translation is CASQDRTYGYTF.

The V gene is TRBV4-1, the J gene TRBJ2-5; no clear D. Germline CDR1 is MGHRA and CDR2 is YSYEKL. Trimming pared 0 bases from V and 2 bases from J, leaving 7 bases between. The CDR3 runs to 14 residues. The CDR3 sequence is CASSQDIIQETQYF. CDR3 sequence (DNA): TGCGCCAGCAGCCAAGACATCATTCAAGAGACCCAGTACTTC.

The chain carries TRBV28 and TRBJ1-6; D is ambiguous. V lost 4 bases and J lost 9, with 22 bases in between. Germline values: CDR1 MDHEN, CDR2 SYDVKM. This CDR3 spans 17 amino acids. The CDR3 loop reads CASSSSIPGPRPSPLHF. The CDR3 nucleotides are TGTGCCAGCAGTTCTAGCATTCCGGGTCCCCGGCCTTCACCCCTCCACTTT.

The rearrangement links TRBV4-3 to TRBJ1-1, with TRBD1 matching over 7 bases. The CDR3 has 14 residues. Germline assignment: CDR1 LGHNA and CDR2 YSLEER. J lost 6 bases, V lost 2 bases, and 6 bases had no gene match. The CDR3 sequence: CASSQSDRKAEAFF. The CDR3 DNA is TGCGCCAGCAGCCAATCGGACAGGAAGGCTGAAGCTTTCTTT.

The chain joins TRBV7-9 to TRBJ2-1; TRBD1 is a possible D gene (5 bases). Looked up from germline, CDR1 is SEHNR and CDR2 is FQNEAQ (reference sequence). Trimming took 4 bases from V and 6 from J, leaving 13 bases between them. The CDR3 is 14 residues long. The CDR3 DNA reads as TGTGCCAGCAGCTCATCAGGGATCACCAATGAGCAGTTCTTC. Its protein product is CASSSSGITNEQFF.

The chain carries TRBV7-2 and TRBJ1-2; possible D gene TRBD1, 5 bases. V dropped 1 base and J dropped 4 bases, with 10 bases sitting between them. The CDR3 has 14 amino acids. Germline V gene data show CDR1 as SGHTA and CDR2 as FQGNSA. CDR3 coding DNA: TGTGCCAGCAGCTTAGAAGGGGCCAGCTATGGCTACACCTTC. Its protein product is CASSLEGASYGYTF. Full variable domain (outside the CDR3, taken from reference TRBV7-2 and TRBJ1-2): GAGVSQSPSNKVTEKGKDVELRCDPISGHTALYWYRQSLGQGLEFLIYFQGNSAPDKSGLPSDRFSAERTGGSVSTLTIQRTQQEDSAVYLCASSLEGASYGYTFGSGTRLTVV.

V gene TRBV29-1 combines with J gene TRBJ2-5, with 10 bases identical to TRBD1. The V and J ends lost 4 bases and 5 bases, in that order; junction bases with no gene match: 7. The V gene's germline CDR1 is SQVTM and CDR2 ANQGSEA. This CDR3 contains 14 residues. CDR3 residues: CSVGRQGAEETQYF. CDR3 DNA: TGCAGCGTTGGACGACAGGGGGCTGAGGAGACCCAGTACTTC.

The rearrangement links TRBV7-2 to TRBJ2-1; D might be TRBD2 (6 bases). The germline V gene has CDR1 SGHTA and CDR2 FQGNSA. The CDR3 covers 13 residues. Between the trimmed V and J ends, which lost 3 bases and 8 bases, there was a span of 11 bases. The CDR3 region has the DNA TGTGCCAGCAGCTTCCGGGACTCGCATGAGCAGTTCTTC. Translating it yields CASSFRDSHEQFF. Based on the CDR3 plus reference TRBV7-2 and TRBJ2-1, the full variable domain is GAGVSQSPSNKVTEKGKDVELRCDPISGHTALYWYRQSLGQGLEFLIYFQGNSAPDKSGLPSDRFSAERTGGSVSTLTIQRTQQEDSAVYLCASSFRDSHEQFFGPGTRLTVL.

This clone has only a few counts. The genes are TRBV30 and TRBJ2-7; 7 positions match TRBD1. This CDR3 has 13 residues. The V gene end was trimmed by 0 bases and the J gene end by 9 bases; junction bases not matched to a gene: 8. Germline V gives CDR1 GTSNPN, CDR2 SVGIG (reference sequence). The CDR3 region is CAWSVLSTGVQYF. The CDR3 DNA reads as TGTGCCTGGAGTGTGCTCTCTACAGGGGTGCAGTACTTC.

The chain combines TRBV6-5 with TRBJ1-4; D gene uncertain. CDR1 and CDR2 (germline): MNHEY, SVGAGI. The V gene lost 6 bases and the J gene lost 4 bases, with 12 bases spanning the gap. CDR3 length: 14 amino acids. The CDR3 loop reads CASRQSLINEKLFF. As DNA, the CDR3 is TGTGCCAGCAGGCAAAGCCTTATTAATGAAAAACTGTTTTTT.

V is TRBV7-9 and J is TRBJ1-4; maybe TRBD1 (5 bases). Per the germline V gene, CDR1 is SEHNR and CDR2 is FQNEAQ (reference sequence). The CDR3 runs 12 residues. The V end lost 8 bases, the J end lost 2 bases, and 6 bases lay between the germline ends. Here the CDR3 reads CASEGTNEKLFF. CDR3 sequence (DNA): TGTGCCAGCGAGGGGACTAATGAAAAACTGTTTTTT.

The chain is built from TRBV7-2 and TRBJ1-2, with D hard to call. Germline V gives CDR1 SGHTA, CDR2 FQGNSA. Trimming pared 4 bases from V and 2 bases from J, leaving 11 bases between. The length of the CDR3 is 14 residues. The CDR3 protein is CASSYRAANYGYTF. CDR3 nucleotides: TGTGCCAGCAGCTACCGCGCGGCGAACTATGGCTACACCTTC.

The chain has TRBV7-2 and TRBJ2-3; D is undetermined. Between the trimmed V and J ends, which lost 0 bases and 0 bases, there was a span of 7 bases. CDR1 and CDR2 from the germline V gene are SGHTA and FQGNSA. The CDR3 is made up of 15 amino acids. The CDR3 DNA follows: TGTGCCAGCAGCTTAGCAGGGTCTAGCACAGATACGCAGTATTTT. It yields the protein CASSLAGSSTDTQYF.

In this sample, this clone turned up a few times. The gene calls are TRBV11-2 and TRBJ2-3; D gene uncertain. Trimming pared 5 bases from V and 1 base from J, leaving 10 bases between. This CDR3 comprises 14 residues. CDR1 and CDR2 (germline): SGHAT, FQNNGV. The CDR3 nucleotides are TGTGCCAGCAGCGACTTTGCGGGCACAGATACGCAGTATTTT. This gives the protein CASSDFAGTDTQYF.

This clone turned up a few times. The CDR3 here is CASKRERDNYEQYF. The CDR3 region has the DNA TGTGCCAGCAAAAGGGAGCGGGATAACTACGAGCAGTACTTC. The chain carries TRBV6-1 and TRBJ2-7; 7 bases match TRBD2. The junction had 9 bases not matched to a gene; V was cut back by 7 bases and J by 3 bases. This CDR3 comprises 14 residues. Germline CDR1 is MNHNS and CDR2 is SASEGT.

The rearrangement uses TRBV27 and TRBJ1-1, with 9 bases matching TRBD1. This CDR3 region has 15 residues. The ends lost 4 bases at V and 6 bases at J; junction bases unmatched: 9. CDR1 is MNHEY, CDR2 SMNVEV, per germline (reference sequence). CDR3 in amino acids: CASSSSQGARSEAFF. CDR3 nucleotides: TGTGCCAGCAGTTCCTCACAGGGGGCGCGCTCTGAAGCTTTCTTT.

The chain links TRBV23-1 to TRBJ2-7, with D possibly matching TRBD2 (6 bases). TRBV23-1 is an ORF, with its function uncertain. Trimming took off 0 bases at V and 0 bases at J, with 24 bases between the two ends. This CDR3 is 20 amino acids long. In nucleotides, the CDR3 is TGCGCCAGCAGTCAATCGGGGGACTCCGCTTTAATCAGGAGCTCCTACGAGCAGTACTTC. Amino acid sequence: CASSQSGDSALIRSSYEQYF.

The rearrangement links TRBV7-9 to TRBJ2-1; the D is unclear. Germline V gene data show CDR1 as SEHNR and CDR2 as FQNEAQ (reference sequence). The CDR3 is 15 residues long. V shed 5 bases and J shed 3 bases, with 14 bases lying between them. CDR3 amino acids: CASSPAWQVYNEQFF. The CDR3, as DNA: TGTGCCAGCAGCCCGGCCTGGCAAGTCTACAATGAGCAGTTCTTC.

There are many counts of this clone. The chain recombines TRBV29-1 with TRBJ2-7, with D maybe TRBD2 (7 bases). Trimming took 5 bases from V and 2 from J, leaving 16 bases between them. CDR1 and CDR2 (germline): SQVTM, ANQGSEA. The CDR3 is made up of 14 amino acids. CDR3 sequence reads: CSVTLGGRAYEQYF. As DNA, the CDR3 is TGCAGCGTTACCTTGGGGGGGCGGGCCTACGAGCAGTACTTC.

V is TRBV27 and J is TRBJ2-7; 13 positions agree with TRBD2. The ends lost 4 bases at V and 3 bases at J; junction bases unmatched: 15. The CDR3 has 19 amino acids. Germline V gene lookup returns CDR1 MNHEY and CDR2 SMNVEV (reference sequence). CDR3 sequence: CASSSRTSGRMVSNYEQYF. CDR3 nucleotide sequence: TGTGCCAGCAGTTCCCGGACTAGCGGGAGAATGGTGAGTAACTACGAGCAGTACTTC.

This chain connects TRBV27 to TRBJ1-2; D is undetermined. Deletions cut 11 bases from V and 8 bases from J, with 6 bases between. Germline CDR1 and CDR2: MNHEY and SMNVEV (reference sequence). The length of the CDR3 is 8 residues. CDR3 nucleotide sequence: TGTGCCCTGGGAGGCTACACCTTC. Translating gives CALGGYTF.

This sequence joins TRBV10-3 and TRBJ2-1, with 8 bases identical to TRBD2. The CDR3 spans 15 residues. V lost 6 bases to trimming and J lost 6 bases; unmatched junction nucleotides: 10. In germline, CDR1 is ENHRY, CDR2 SYGVKD. The CDR3 reads CAIRAKAGASNEQFF. The CDR3 nucleotides read TGTGCCATCAGAGCTAAAGCGGGAGCATCCAATGAGCAGTTCTTC.

The chain links TRBV4-1 to TRBJ1-5; D is unclear. Trimming took 1 base from V and 0 from J, leaving 16 bases between them. This CDR3 spans 18 amino acids. CDR1 and CDR2 (germline): MGHRA, YSYEKL. Written as DNA, the CDR3 is TGCGCCAGCAGCCAAGGGCCCTATGTGGAGGATAGCAATCAGCCCCAGCATTTT. This sequence encodes CASSQGPYVEDSNQPQHF.

This clone was found a few times. This chain joins TRBV4-2 and TRBJ2-3; TRBD1 agrees at 9 bases. This CDR3 has 16 residues. Germline-derived CDR1 and CDR2 are LGHNA and YNFKEQ. V lost 5 bases, J lost 0 bases, and 6 bases stayed unmatched. The CDR3: CASSKVGTGSTDTQYF. CDR3 nucleotides: TGTGCCAGCAGCAAGGTAGGGACAGGGAGCACAGATACGCAGTATTTT.